The 17 T cell receptor beta chains presented below share a single source sample, sequenced in a study of PD-1 blockade in mismatch repair-deficient tumors. Clones were read by immunoSEQ multiplex PCR, and TCRdb kept only the in-frame ones, dropping some. The sample yields 55,000 to 85,000 clones, 60% to 80% seen once. The sequencing here drew on peripheral blood, taken 2 weeks after starting pembrolizumab. The receptor set was obtained from an adult with mismatch repair-deficient cancer.

J is TRBJ1-1 and V is TRBV30; 7 bases line up with TRBD1. J lost 1 base, V lost 4 bases, and 6 bases had no gene match. The V gene's germline CDR1 is GTSNPN and CDR2 SVGIG (reference sequence). The CDR3 contains 14 residues. The CDR3 here is CAWNQGQRNTEAFF. CDR3 nucleotide sequence: TGTGCCTGGAACCAGGGACAGAGGAACACTGAAGCTTTCTTT.

J is TRBJ2-3 and V is TRBV9; D is possibly TRBD1 (5 bases). CDR1 is SGDLS and CDR2 is YYNGEE in the germline V gene. V was shortened by 0 bases and J by 5 bases, with 13 bases between the two germline ends. The length of the CDR3 is 15 residues. CDR3 protein: CASSVVGAQGDTQYF. CDR3 sequence (DNA): TGTGCCAGCAGCGTAGTAGGGGCTCAGGGAGATACGCAGTATTTT.

This clone has just one count. The chain carries TRBV7-2 and TRBJ2-1, with a possible D match to TRBD2 (5 bases). In germline, CDR1 is SGHTA, CDR2 FQGNSA. The V and J ends lost 6 bases and 6 bases respectively, with 12 bases between them. The CDR3 consists of 13 residues. The CDR3 spells CASRVGLSNEQFF. The CDR3 nucleotides are TGTGCCAGCAGAGTCGGACTTTCCAATGAGCAGTTCTTC.

The chain is built from TRBV11-3 and TRBJ2-3; 8 positions match TRBD2. This CDR3 is built from 14 residues. CDR1 SGHNT and CDR2 YENEEA come from the germline V gene. Germline trimming cut 2 bases from V and 4 bases from J; bases unmatched to any gene: 2. The CDR3 bases are TGTGCCAGCAGCTTAACGGGAGGGGCAGATACGCAGTATTTT. Its translation: CASSLTGGADTQYF.

The CDR3 sequence is CASSAQPGATNEKLFF. The CDR3 coding sequence is TGTGCCAGCAGCGCGCAGCCGGGAGCAACTAATGAAAAACTGTTTTTT. The J gene is TRBJ1-4, the V gene TRBV9; D gene ambiguous. Germline assignment: CDR1 SGDLS and CDR2 YYNGEE. The CDR3 has 16 amino acids. V was pared by 3 bases and J by 0 bases, with 12 bases between.

The V gene is TRBV7-6, the J gene TRBJ2-7; D may correspond to TRBD1 or TRBD2 (7 bases each). CDR1 is SGHVS, CDR2 FNYEAQ, per germline. Trimming shortened V by 4 bases and J by 4 bases, and 20 bases separated the two germline ends. CDR3 length: 16 amino acids. This chain's CDR3 is CASSWGGGQPVYEQYF. Written as DNA, the CDR3 is TGTGCCAGCAGCTGGGGAGGGGGCCAGCCAGTGTACGAGCAGTACTTC. Full variable domain (remainder filled in from reference TRBV7-6 and TRBJ2-7): GAGVSQSPRYKVTKRGQDVALRCDPISGHVSLYWYRQALGQGPEFLTYFNYEAQQDKSGLPNDRFSAERPEGSISTLTIQRTEQRDSAMYRCASSWGGGQPVYEQYFGPGTRLTVT.

The chain joins TRBV27 to TRBJ2-1; 11 nucleotides line up with TRBD2. Germline V gene data show CDR1 as MNHEY and CDR2 as SMNVEV (reference sequence). This CDR3 has 15 amino acids. V lost 6 bases to trimming and J lost 8 bases; unmatched junction nucleotides: 9. CDR3 sequence: CASSRLAGIGDEQFF. As DNA, the CDR3 is TGTGCCAGCAGCAGACTAGCGGGAATCGGGGATGAGCAGTTCTTC.

The DNA for the CDR3 is TGTGCCAGCAGCCCCCCGGGACAGGGGCTTTACGAGCAGTACTTC. Its protein is CASSPPGQGLYEQYF. The V and J genes are TRBV5-4 and TRBJ2-7, with 10 nucleotides matching TRBD1. The trim removed 4 bases at V and 4 bases at J, leaving 8 bases unmatched. The CDR3 is 15 residues long. Germline V gene sequence: CDR1 SGHNT, CDR2 YYREEE (reference sequence).

V and J are TRBV10-2 and TRBJ2-7; D gene uncertain. This CDR3 spans 12 amino acids. From germline, CDR1 is WSHSY and CDR2 SAAADI. Trimming removed 4 bases at V and 2 bases at J, with 6 bases between. DNA for the CDR3: TGCGCCAGCAGTGCCGACCCCTACGAGCAGTACTTC. It yields the protein CASSADPYEQYF.

The chain has TRBV12-2 and TRBJ1-1. TRBV12-2 constitutes a pseudogene. There are 16 residues in the CDR3. CDR3 nucleotides: TGTGCAAGTCGCTTAGAGGAGAAAGGGTCGAACACTGAAGCTTTCTTT. The encoded protein is CASRLEEKGSNTEAFF.

The V gene is TRBV5-6, the J gene TRBJ2-2, with TRBD2 identical over 9 bases. The CDR3 is 16 amino acids. J lost 3 bases, V lost 6 bases, and 9 bases had no gene match. CDR1 and CDR2 (germline): SGHDT, YYEEEE. CDR3 bases: TGTGCCAGCACCACCGAATTAGCGGGGGACACCGGGGAGCTGTTTTTT. As protein: CASTTELAGDTGELFF. Filled out from reference TRBV5-6 and TRBJ2-2, the complete variable domain reads DAGVTQSPTHLIKTRGQQVTLRCSPKSGHDTVSWYQQALGQGPQFIFQYYEEEERQRGNFPDRFSGHQFPNYSSELNVNALLLGDSALYLCASTTELAGDTGELFFGEGSRLTVL.

The chain combines TRBV11-3 with TRBJ2-2, with 8 bases matching TRBD1. This CDR3 is 14 amino acids long. V dropped 0 bases and J dropped 6; count of bases not matched to a gene: 0. Germline assignment: CDR1 SGHNT and CDR2 YENEEA. CDR3 sequence reads: CASSLEDRAGELFF. CDR3 in DNA: TGTGCCAGCAGCTTAGAGGACAGGGCCGGGGAGCTGTTTTTT. The variable domain in full, with the rest retrieved from reference TRBV11-3 and TRBJ2-2, is EAGVVQSPRYKIIEKKQPVAFWCNPISGHNTLYWYLQNLGQGPELLIRYENEEAVDDSQLPKDRFSAERLKGVDSTLKIQPAELGDSAVYLCASSLEDRAGELFFGEGSRLTVL.

This rearrangement joins TRBV29-1 to TRBJ1-3; possibly TRBD1 for D (6 bases). The CDR3 is 13 amino acids. Per the germline V gene, CDR1 is SQVTM and CDR2 is ANQGSEA. V gave up 6 bases and J gave up 1 base, with 10 bases separating them. In nucleotides, the CDR3 is TGCAGCGTCGCGGACAGATCTGGAAACACCATATATTTT. It encodes CSVADRSGNTIYF.

J is TRBJ2-7 and V is TRBV7-8; 13 bases are shared with TRBD2. Germline CDR1 and CDR2: SGHVS and FQNEAQ. CDR3 length: 17 residues. The junction had 8 bases not matched to a gene; V was cut back by 6 bases and J by 0 bases. CDR3 loop: CASSIWTSGSISYEQYF. In DNA form, the CDR3 reads TGTGCCAGCAGTATCTGGACTAGCGGGAGTATCTCCTACGAGCAGTACTTC.

J is TRBJ1-2 and V is TRBV29-1; tentatively, D is TRBD1 (6 bases). Germline V gene data show CDR1 as SQVTM and CDR2 as ANQGSEA. The V gene lost 7 bases and the J gene lost 4 bases, with 13 bases spanning the gap. The CDR3 is 12 amino acids. CDR3 DNA: TGCAGCGCGACCAAGACAGGCTATGGCTACACCTTC. Translation: CSATKTGYGYTF.

The sample holds a few counts of this clone. This sequence joins TRBV7-9 and TRBJ1-2, with D possibly matching TRBD1 (5 bases). The CDR3 contains 13 residues. Germline CDR1 reads SEHNR; CDR2 reads FQNEAQ (reference sequence). Trimming pared 4 bases from V and 8 bases from J, leaving 14 bases between. This CDR3 reads CASSSGAESGYTF. The CDR3 nucleotides read TGTGCCAGCAGCTCCGGGGCAGAATCGGGCTACACCTTC.

This chain joins TRBV15 and TRBJ2-5; 8 bases align to TRBD2. The CDR3 runs 14 residues. J gave up 5 bases and V 1 base, and 3 bases lay outside the gene matches. The germline V gene has CDR1 LNHNV and CDR2 YYDKDF (reference sequence). The CDR3 DNA reads TGTGCCACCAGCAGAGGACTAGCGTCGGAGACCCAGTACTTC. Protein: CATSRGLASETQYF.